The present entry profiles one T cell receptor beta chain with its context. There is no known antigen for this receptor. No base quality values were provided; no much bigger clone lies one nucleotide off. The sample belongs to a study of molecular identifiers for immune sequencing clone quantification (dated by TCRdb to the late 2010s). The study in broad terms: For a replicate experiment, RNA from approximately 20,000 or 100,000 naive CD8 T cells was divided into five aliquots, of which four were sequenced. This methods study used CD8 T cells to benchmark TCR RNA copy counting and molecular-identifier clustering-based TCR repertoire sequencing (MIDCIRS). Study-wide conclusions, independent of this receptor: Highly expanded clone sizes could be underestimated if identical TCR molecules share a barcode. In CMV-specific effector cells, over 99% of molecules were held by clones above 20 RNA copies, whereas under 1% of molecules were held by such clones in naive cells. The naive libraries included spiked-in Jurkat TCR RNA (10 copies' worth), and this Jurkat TCR RNA is not part of the donor repertoire. Spiked-in Jurkat TCR RNA equal to a single cell's worth was reported to be detectable even within 1,100,000 naive CD8 T cells. When barcode sub-clustering was left out, chimeric consensus sequences inflated TCR diversity, with chimeras reaching as high as 47%. Modeling estimated 3 to 3.5 recovered TCR RNA copies per cell, compared with about 10 by digital PCR, which implies roughly 30% capture efficiency.

The receptor library was made with PCR. Sequencing instrument: Illumina HiSeq 4000. Bulk TCR libraries were made following a previously described method, with the TCR primers given in Table S5. Total RNA was purified with the Qiagen AllPrep DNA/RNA kit. Before analysis, reads from multiple sequencing runs of the same library were pooled. As for the original processing: Reads were retained only if their TCR constant sequence matched exactly, and those retained reads were trimmed to 150 nt and grouped according to their 12-nt molecular barcodes. Reads inside each barcode group were sub-clustered using a 15% Levenshtein threshold, and a quality-weighted consensus sequence was constructed for each RNA molecule. Non-functional sequences were excluded, and lower-count sequences lying one edit away from another sequence were also excluded. Based on fitting two negative binomial distributions, any barcode sub-cluster with under 20% of the maximum read count was discarded. TCRdb cleaned the public reads at Q25 with fastp, built clones with MiXCR and kept in-frame beta chains. Rows are combined by CDR3 protein, so each entry shows the most common genes and DNA. TCRdb assigned the V and J calls; the authors' analysis was not used. In this sample the table shows roughly 50,000 distinct CDR3 sequences, almost 25% of which occur a single time. Of the sample, 1.5% to 2% is held by the ten largest clones.

Libraries of naive CD8 T cells were built from anywhere between about 20,000 and 1,000,000 sorted cells, with 10%, 30% or 50% of the purified RNA used. Naive CD8 T cells, defined as CD8+CD4-CCR7+CD45RA+, were FACS-sorted into RLT Plus buffer on a BD FACSAria II. To test detection sensitivity, Jurkat RNA equivalent to nine to ten TCR copies was spiked into samples of roughly 20,000-1,100,000 naive CD8 T cells. CD8 T cells were enriched using RosetteSep CD8+ T Cell Enrichment Cocktail and Ficoll-Paque, and the enriched cells then underwent ACK red cell lysis. The TCR comes from a human donor in good health. Some libraries in this study had Jurkat cell RNA spiked in. Material for sequencing was naive CD8+ T cells from blood, with Jurkat cell RNA spiked in. This sample's cell subset or site label indicates: FACS-sorted CD8+CD4-CCR7+CD45RA+ naive T cells.

DNA sequence: TGTGCCAGCAGCCCGTCGGGACTAGCGACCTACGAGCAGTACTTC. This translates into CASSPSGLATYEQYF. Recombination connected TRBV7-2 to TRBJ2-7, with 10 middle bases fitting TRBD2. CDR1 and CDR2, per the germline V gene, are SGHTA and FQGNSA. From cysteine to phenylalanine, the CDR3 is 15 amino acids long. Here the CDR3 DNA is all that survives: 45 bases in frame from base 1. V trim: 5 bases; J trim: 2 bases; unmatched bases: 6.